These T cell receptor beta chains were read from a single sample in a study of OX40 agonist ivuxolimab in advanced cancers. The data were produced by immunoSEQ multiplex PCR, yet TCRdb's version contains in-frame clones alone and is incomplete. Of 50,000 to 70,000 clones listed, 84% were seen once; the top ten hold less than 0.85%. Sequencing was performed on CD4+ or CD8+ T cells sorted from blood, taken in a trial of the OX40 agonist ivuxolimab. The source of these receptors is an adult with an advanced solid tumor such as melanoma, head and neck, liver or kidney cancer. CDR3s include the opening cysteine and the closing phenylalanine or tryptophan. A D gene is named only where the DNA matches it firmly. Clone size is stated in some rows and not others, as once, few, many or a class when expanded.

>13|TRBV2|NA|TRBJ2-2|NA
CASLGRYGGELFF
TGTGCCAGCCTGGGACGGTACGGCGGGGAGCTGTTTTTT
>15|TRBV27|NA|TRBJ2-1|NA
CASRPWGTLNNEQFF
TGTGCCAGCAGGCCGTGGGGCACTCTTAACAATGAGCAGTTCTTC
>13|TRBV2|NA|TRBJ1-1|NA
CASSSDGNTEAFF
TGTGCCAGCAGTTCCGATGGGAACACTGAAGCTTTCTTT
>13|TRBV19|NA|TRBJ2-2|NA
CASSLRNTGELFF
TGTGCCAGTAGCCTCAGGAACACCGGGGAGCTGTTTTTT
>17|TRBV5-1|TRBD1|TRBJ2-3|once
CASSLWRQGPLGDTQYF
TGCGCCAGCAGCTTGTGGAGACAGGGGCCGCTAGGGGATACGCAGTATTTT
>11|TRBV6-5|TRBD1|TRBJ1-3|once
CASARGDRSYF
TGTGCCAGCGCCCGGGGGGACAGGTCATATTTT
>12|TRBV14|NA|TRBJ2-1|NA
CASSQVSNEQFF
TGTGCCAGCAGCCAAGTTAGCAATGAGCAGTTCTTC
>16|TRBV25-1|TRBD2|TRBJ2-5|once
CASSGTLTSGQETQYF
TGTGCCAGCAGCGGGACCCTAACTAGCGGCCAAGAGACCCAGTACTTC
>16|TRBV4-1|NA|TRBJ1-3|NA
CASSQDGIPSGNTIYF
TGCGCCAGCAGCCAAGATGGGATACCCTCTGGAAACACCATATATTTT
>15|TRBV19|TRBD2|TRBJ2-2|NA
CASSKGRGGTGELFF
TGTGCCAGTAGTAAAGGCCGGGGGGGCACCGGGGAGCTGTTTTTT
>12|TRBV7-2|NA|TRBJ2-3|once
CASSLEENTQYF
TGTGCCAGCAGCTTAGAGGAAAATACGCAGTATTTT
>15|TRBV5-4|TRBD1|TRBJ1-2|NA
CASSLEQGGSYGYTF
TGTGCCAGCAGCTTGGAGCAGGGGGGTAGCTATGGCTACACCTTC
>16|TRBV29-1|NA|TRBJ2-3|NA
CSALSMGYGGTDTQYF
TGCAGCGCGCTGAGTATGGGATATGGAGGCACAGATACGCAGTATTTT
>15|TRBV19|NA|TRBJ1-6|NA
CASSLTGSYNSPLHF
TGTGCCAGTAGTCTTACAGGCTCCTATAATTCACCCCTCCACTTT
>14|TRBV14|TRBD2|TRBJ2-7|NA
CASSQTGGFYEQYF
TGTGCCAGCAGCCAAACCGGGGGGTTCTACGAGCAGTACTTC